The subject of this entry is one TCR beta chain. In the authors' workflow: Amplification from reference gene primers served as the basis for estimated nucleated cell counts. Assay: immunoSEQ multiplex PCR; the TCRdb copy retains only in-frame clones and omits some. Clone size and V and J calls were adopted from that table, with D and trimming inferred from the DNA. Of about 77,000 clones listed, 75% to 90% are singletons. The data stem from a study of blood T cell repertoires in COVID-19. Overall study: COVID-19 samples, acute and convalescent, were from the United States, Italy and Spain. T cells, B-cell-depleted T cells, or PBMCs supplied cDNA or gDNA.

The CDR3 length is 13 residues. Trimming took 5 bases from V and 9 from J, leaving 12 bases between them. Germline V gene lookup returns CDR1 SGHDT and CDR2 YYEEEE. The TCR sequence derives from a woman aged 70-85 years with acute or convalescent COVID-19. This chain joins TRBV5-6 and TRBJ1-6; D might be TRBD1 (6 bases). Input material: peripheral blood. CDR3 region: CASSPTGISPLHF. CDR3 nucleotides: TGTGCCAGCAGTCCAACAGGGATTTCACCCCTCCACTTT. Full variable domain (rest looked up from reference TRBV5-6 and TRBJ1-6): DAGVTQSPTHLIKTRGQQVTLRCSPKSGHDTVSWYQQALGQGPQFIFQYYEEEERQRGNFPDRFSGHQFPNYSSELNVNALLLGDSALYLCASSPTGISPLHFGNGTRLTVT.